This passage covers 18 T cell receptor beta chains from one sample sequenced in a study of cytomegalovirus exposure and HLA in healthy donors. The PCR contained 60 Vbeta and 13 Jbeta primers. The method was immunoSEQ multiplex PCR; TCRdb's version includes in-frame clones alone and lacks a portion of them. The sample holds about 160,000 clones, approximately 80% seen once. Sequenced material: PBMCs. The receptor set was obtained from a male donor in good health and CMV-seronegative.

The gene calls are TRBV28 and TRBJ1-2, with a tentative D call TRBD1 (5 bases). The V end was cut by 7 bases, the J end by 0 bases, with 12 bases between. CDR3 length: 14 amino acids. The germline CDR1 and CDR2 sequences are MDHEN and SYDVKM. CDR3 amino acids: CASKTELANYGYTF. The CDR3 DNA follows: TGTGCCAGCAAGACAGAGTTAGCTAACTATGGCTACACCTTC.

V and J are TRBV7-9 and TRBJ2-5, with TRBD1 identical over 9 bases. CDR3 size: 16 residues. Germline lookup yields CDR1 SEHNR and CDR2 FQNEAQ (reference sequence). V shed 5 bases and J 10 bases; nucleotides not matched to a gene: 17. The CDR3 here is CASSETGGEAQRVQYF. The DNA of the CDR3 is TGTGCCAGCAGCGAGACAGGGGGGGAAGCGCAGCGGGTCCAGTACTTC.

This rearrangement joins TRBV27 to TRBJ1-5; 7 nucleotides match TRBD1. The CDR3 totals 14 residues. J lost 6 bases, V lost 5 bases, and 7 bases had no gene match. Looked up from germline, CDR1 is MNHEY and CDR2 is SMNVEV (reference sequence). CDR3 in amino acids: CASSHTGEVQPQHF. As DNA, the CDR3 is TGTGCCAGCAGTCATACAGGGGAGGTTCAGCCCCAGCATTTT.

This clone has only a few counts. The CDR3: CAASRQGWEQPQHF. CDR3 DNA sequence: TGTGCCGCCTCGAGACAGGGATGGGAGCAGCCCCAGCATTTT. This sequence joins TRBV19 and TRBJ1-5; 7 bases are shared with TRBD1. V was clipped by 11 bases and J by 7 bases; unmatched bases: 14. The CDR3 consists of 14 residues. Germline CDR1 LNHDA, CDR2 SQIVND (reference sequence).

The gene calls are TRBV5-1 and TRBJ2-3, with a tentative D call TRBD1 (5 bases). The CDR3 runs to 18 residues. The germline V gene encodes CDR1 SGHRS and CDR2 YFSETQ. V lost 1 base and J 0 bases, leaving 18 bases between the germline ends. The DNA for the CDR3 is TGCGCCAGCAGCTTGAGGCCCATTGGGGCCTTGAGCACAGATACGCAGTATTTT. Its translation is CASSLRPIGALSTDTQYF.

This rearrangement joins TRBV6-5 to TRBJ1-5; D uncertain. V lost 2 bases to trimming and J lost 5 bases, with 7 bases between them. The length of the CDR3 is 13 residues. Germline CDR1 is MNHEY and CDR2 is SVGAGI. The CDR3: CASSYVADQPQHF. CDR3 bases: TGTGCCAGCAGTTACGTCGCAGATCAGCCCCAGCATTTT.

The gene calls are TRBV19 and TRBJ2-7, with D possibly being TRBD1 (6 bases). The V gene's germline CDR1 is LNHDA and CDR2 SQIVND (reference sequence). V was pared by 5 bases and J by 1 base, with 12 bases between. This CDR3 comprises 14 residues. The CDR3 coding sequence is TGTGCCAGTAGTCCGATGACAGGTTCCTACGAGCAGTACTTC. Translated: CASSPMTGSYEQYF.

The V gene is TRBV30, the J gene TRBJ2-1; TRBD1 matches at 8 bases. V lost 5 bases and J lost 1; bases outside the gene matches: 4. This CDR3 region has 14 residues. Per the germline V gene, CDR1 is GTSNPN and CDR2 is SVGIG (reference sequence). The CDR3 nucleotides read TGTGCCTGGGGTAGACAGGGGTCCTACAATGAGCAGTTCTTC. It specifies CAWGRQGSYNEQFF.

V is TRBV27 and J is TRBJ1-2; 8 bases are a match to TRBD1. The length of the CDR3 is 14 residues. The germline gives CDR1 MNHEY, CDR2 SMNVEV (reference sequence). Trimming cost V 4 bases and J 4 bases; bases outside gene matches: 5. The CDR3 loop reads CASSSTGELYGYTF. DNA for the CDR3: TGTGCCAGCAGTTCGACAGGGGAACTCTATGGCTACACCTTC.

This clone occurred a few times. The rearrangement uses TRBV15 and TRBJ2-7; tentative D call: TRBD1 (5 bases). The germline V and J ends were trimmed by 5 bases and 1 base, with 6 bases remaining between them. The germline V gene encodes CDR1 LNHNV and CDR2 YYDKDF (reference sequence). CDR3 length equals 12 residues. The CDR3 nucleotides are TGTGCCACCAGCCCAGGGTCCTACGAGCAGTACTTC. Protein product: CATSPGSYEQYF.

The chain uses TRBV7-2 and TRBJ1-5; D unresolved. Trimming left V 1 base short and J 5 bases short, with 3 bases between. The CDR3 covers 12 residues. Looked up from germline, CDR1 is SGHTA and CDR2 is FQGNSA. The CDR3 sequence is CASSLGDQPQHF. The CDR3 DNA follows: TGTGCCAGCAGCTTAGGAGATCAGCCCCAGCATTTT.

There are a few counts of this clone. This chain joins TRBV28 and TRBJ1-5, with 12 bases fitting TRBD1. The V gene end was trimmed by 4 bases and the J gene end by 6 bases; junction bases not matched to a gene: 1. Looked up from germline, CDR1 is MDHEN and CDR2 is SYDVKM. This CDR3 has 14 amino acids. The CDR3 loop is CASSSGQGAQPQHF. CDR3 nucleotide sequence: TGTGCCAGCAGTTCGGGACAGGGGGCTCAGCCCCAGCATTTT.

This clone was observed a few times. This chain uses TRBV29-1 with TRBJ1-1; TRBD1 is a possible D gene (6 bases). V lost 6 bases, J lost 8 bases, and 19 bases lay in between. Per germline, CDR1 SQVTM and CDR2 ANQGSEA. The CDR3 is 13 residues long. The CDR3 sequence: CSVGARAAEEAFF. CDR3 sequence (DNA): TGCAGCGTGGGGGCTAGGGCTGCCGAAGAAGCTTTCTTT.

This clone was observed once. This chain joins TRBV18 and TRBJ2-7; no clear D. Per germline, CDR1 KGHSH and CDR2 LQKENI. There are 16 residues in the CDR3. Deletions cut 2 bases from V and 3 bases from J, with 17 bases between. CDR3 protein: CASSPSEPTPYYEQYF. CDR3 DNA: TGTGCCAGCTCACCATCCGAACCCACACCGTACTACGAGCAGTACTTC.

As regards this clone: Other nucleotide sequences from this sample produce the same CDR3. The gene calls are TRBV7-2 and TRBJ1-3; 7 positions match TRBD1. This CDR3 contains 15 residues. Germline assignment: CDR1 SGHTA and CDR2 FQGNSA. The V segment lost 1 base and the J segment 2 bases; nucleotides outside the gene matches: 2. The CDR3 DNA reads as TGTGCCAGCAGCTTAGGGACAGGAACTGGAAACACCATATATTTT. It codes for CASSLGTGTGNTIYF.

The chain recombines TRBV28 with TRBJ2-7; a possible D gene is TRBD2 (5 bases). Trimming removed 4 bases from V and 3 bases from J, with 10 bases in between. Germline CDR1 MDHEN, CDR2 SYDVKM. CDR3 size: 13 residues. CDR3 bases: TGTGCCAGCAGTTCCTGGGAGCTCTACGAGCAGTACTTC. Protein: CASSSWELYEQYF.

The chain has TRBV6-5 and TRBJ1-5; no firm D call. The CDR3 is 13 residues long. Germline CDR1 and CDR2: MNHEY and SVGAGI. Trimming shortened V by 5 bases and J by 3 bases, and 8 bases separated the two germline ends. Written as DNA, the CDR3 is TGTGCCAGCAGTGGCAGGAACAATCAGCCCCAGCATTTT. Protein product: CASSGRNNQPQHF.

This rearrangement joins TRBV14 to TRBJ2-3; 11 nucleotides agree with TRBD2. The CDR3 consists of 16 residues. Looked up from germline, CDR1 is SGHDN and CDR2 is FVKESK. The V segment lost 4 bases and the J segment 2 bases; nucleotides outside the gene matches: 5. The CDR3 DNA is TGTGCCAGCAGCCCTTTAGCGGGGGGGCTCACAGATACGCAGTATTTT. As protein: CASSPLAGGLTDTQYF.